Listed below are T cell receptor beta chains from one sample, sequenced in a study of cytomegalovirus exposure and HLA in healthy donors. This table comes from immunoSEQ multiplex PCR, and its TCRdb copy is limited to in-frame clones, with some not included. This table holds roughly 110,000 clones, roughly 66% found once. Sequences were obtained from PBMCs. These TCRs come from a woman in her 30s in good health and CMV-seronegative. Each CDR3 is given with its conserved first and last residue. Each record gives: J gene, clone size, D gene, V gene, CDR3 DNA, CDR3 protein. A D gene is named only where the DNA matches it firmly. Clone sizes are given selectively: once, few, many, or a class where the clone is expanded.

TRBJ2-5 | once | TRBD2 | TRBV9 | TGTGCCAGCAGCGTAGCGGCTAGCGGGCCCCAAGAGACCCAGTACTTC | CASSVAASGPQETQYF
TRBJ2-3 | NA | TRBD2 | TRBV9 | TGTGCCAGCAGCTATAGCGGGAGTGATACGCAGTATTTT | CASSYSGSDTQYF
TRBJ2-7 | few | NA | TRBV28 | TGTGCCAGCAGTTTATATTTGGGCAAGGCGCCCTACGAGCAGTACTTC | CASSLYLGKAPYEQYF
TRBJ2-5 | NA | TRBD1 | TRBV4-1 | TGCGCCAGCAGCCAAGATGACGGGTGGGGCAGGGGGCCGGCGACCCAGTACTTC | CASSQDDGWGRGPATQYF
TRBJ1-2 | NA | NA | TRBV27 | TGTGCCAGCATTCCCCGGGCCGGGGTCAGCCGCTTTAACTATGGCTACACCTTC | CASIPRAGVSRFNYGYTF
TRBJ1-1 | few | NA | TRBV27 | TGTGCCAGCAGTTTAGGGAGAGACACTGAAGCTTTCTTT | CASSLGRDTEAFF
TRBJ1-4 | NA | NA | TRBV29-1 | TGCAGCGTTGCGGGGTATAATGAAAAACTGTTTTTT | CSVAGYNEKLFF
TRBJ2-1 | NA | TRBD2 | TRBV7-8 | TGTGCCAGCAGCTTAGATAATTGGCGGGAGGTCTTATTGGGTGGAGATGAGCAGTTCTTC | CASSLDNWREVLLGGDEQFF
TRBJ2-1 | NA | TRBD1 | TRBV19 | TGTGCCAGTAGAGAGACAGGGTTAAATGAGCAGTTCTTC | CASRETGLNEQFF
TRBJ1-5 | once | NA | TRBV21-1 | TGTGCCAGCAGCAAAAGGCAGAAAGAAGACAGGACCTCCTTCGGCAATCAGCCCCAGCATTTT | CASSKRQKEDRTSFGNQPQHF
TRBJ1-1 | once | NA | TRBV19 | TGTGCCAGTAGTATTGACATCAGGCACTCCATGAACACTGAAGCTTTCTTT | CASSIDIRHSMNTEAFF
TRBJ2-2 | NA | TRBD1 | TRBV25-1 | TGTGCCAGCAGTGAGGACAGGGACACCGGGGAGCTGTTTTTT | CASSEDRDTGELFF
TRBJ2-7 | NA | NA | TRBV14 | TGTGCCAGCAGCCCGTACGACAGGAACTCCTACGAGCAGTACTTC | CASSPYDRNSYEQYF
TRBJ2-7 | few | NA | TRBV27 | TGTGCCAGCAGTTCAACAAGTTCGTACGAGCAGTACTTC | CASSSTSSYEQYF
TRBJ2-7 | NA | NA | TRBV30 | TGTGCCTGGAGGAGGGCAGGGAGGTACTCCTACGAGCAGTACTTC | CAWRRAGRYSYEQYF
TRBJ2-2 | few | NA | TRBV13 | TGTGCCAGCAGAGTGACAGGGAACACCGGGGAGCTGTTTTTT | CASRVTGNTGELFF
TRBJ2-1 | NA | NA | TRBV29-1 | TGCAGCGTTGCCGAGTCAATCCATGAGCAGTTCTTC | CSVAESIHEQFF
TRBJ1-2 | NA | NA | TRBV7-2 | TGTGCCAGCGCAGCCTTGACAGTGAGGTTTTATGGCTACACCTTC | CASAALTVRFYGYTF
TRBJ1-2 | NA | NA | TRBV7-8 | TGTGCCAGCAGCTCAGCAGGGGCTGGAGGCTACACCTTC | CASSSAGAGGYTF
TRBJ1-2 | NA | NA | TRBV27 | TGTGCCAGCAGTAATGGGGCTTATGGCTACACCTTC | CASSNGAYGYTF
TRBJ2-7 | NA | NA | TRBV5-6 | TGTGCCAGCAGCTTTAGCGACTACGAGCAGTACTTC | CASSFSDYEQYF
TRBJ1-1 | NA | NA | TRBV5-1 | TGCGCCAGCAGCTTCGGACAGCTAAACACTGAAGCTTTCTTT | CASSFGQLNTEAFF
TRBJ2-7 | NA | TRBD2 | TRBV5-1 | TGCGCCAGCAGCTCTTCCGGGACTAGCGGGGACGAGCAGTACTTC | CASSSSGTSGDEQYF
TRBJ1-5 | NA | NA | TRBV19 | TGTGCCAGCAACAGGGAGGGGAGCATCAGCCAGCCCCAGCATTTT | CASNREGSISQPQHF
TRBJ1-2 | few | NA | TRBV5-6 | TGTGCCAGCAGCTTAGGGGGAACGGAAAGGCGACGCTATGGCTACACCTTC | CASSLGGTERRRYGYTF
TRBJ2-7 | few | NA | TRBV30 | TGTGCCTGGAGTGTATCGGGGTCCGAGCAGTACTTC | CAWSVSGSEQYF
TRBJ1-5 | NA | TRBD1 | TRBV19 | TGTGCCAGTAGTCCCGGGACAGTTCAACAGCCCCAGCATTTT | CASSPGTVQQPQHF